The count of the clone carrying this T cell receptor beta chain is one. The antigen is undetermined. Gene and germline names: mouse. This sample is drawn from a study of tissue T cells after allogeneic stem cell transplantation. CDR3 sequences, V/J genes, frequencies and template counts came from survey-depth TCRbeta sequencing. Sequencing was performed with immunoSEQ multiplex PCR; in TCRdb, only in-frame clones are kept and a portion is missing. The sample holds more than 6,000 clones, around 40% seen once. The time point denotes: mouse harvest day 7 after allogeneic transplant. The graft held 10^6 splenic CD5+ T cells and 10^7 T-cell-depleted bone marrow cells. Tissues came from B6→BALB/c major-mismatch GVHD mice at day 7 or 14. Study observations and caveats: Limitations included a small, clinically heterogeneous cohort and limited sampling depth. Only a limited share of tissue TCRs appeared in blood or spleen.

The origin of this receptor is a female BALB/c mouse given C57BL/6 T cells with graft-versus-host disease after an allogeneic hematopoietic cell transplant. Sequences were obtained from skin.

The CDR3: CASSLWGQDTQYF. The CDR3 bases that were read are TGTGCCAGCAGTCTCTGGGGGCAAGACACCCAGTAC. This rearrangement joins TRBV26 to TRBJ2-5; TRBD2 aligns across 7 bases. The read gets to within 1 residue of the CDR3 end, and the germline J gene fills in the rest. With V trimmed by 3 bases and J by 3 bases, 0 bases remained unmatched. The germline V gene encodes CDR1 KGHPV and CDR2 FQNQEV (reference sequence). This CDR3 comprises 13 residues.